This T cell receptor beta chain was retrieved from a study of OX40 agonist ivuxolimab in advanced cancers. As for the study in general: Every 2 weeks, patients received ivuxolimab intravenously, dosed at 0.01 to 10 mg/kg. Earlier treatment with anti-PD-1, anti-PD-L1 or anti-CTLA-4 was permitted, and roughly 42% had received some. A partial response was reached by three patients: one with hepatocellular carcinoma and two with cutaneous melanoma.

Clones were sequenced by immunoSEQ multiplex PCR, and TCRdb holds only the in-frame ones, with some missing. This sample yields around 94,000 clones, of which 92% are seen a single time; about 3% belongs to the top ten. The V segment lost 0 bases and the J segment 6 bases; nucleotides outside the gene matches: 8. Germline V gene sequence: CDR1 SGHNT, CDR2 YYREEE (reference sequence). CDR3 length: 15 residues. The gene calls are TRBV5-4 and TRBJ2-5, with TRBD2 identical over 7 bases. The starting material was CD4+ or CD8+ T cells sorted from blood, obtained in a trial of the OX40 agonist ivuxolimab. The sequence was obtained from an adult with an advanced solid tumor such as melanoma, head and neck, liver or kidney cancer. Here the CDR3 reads CASSLARAGTKTQYF. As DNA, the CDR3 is TGTGCCAGCAGCTTGGCTAGAGCGGGAACGAAGACCCAGTACTTC.